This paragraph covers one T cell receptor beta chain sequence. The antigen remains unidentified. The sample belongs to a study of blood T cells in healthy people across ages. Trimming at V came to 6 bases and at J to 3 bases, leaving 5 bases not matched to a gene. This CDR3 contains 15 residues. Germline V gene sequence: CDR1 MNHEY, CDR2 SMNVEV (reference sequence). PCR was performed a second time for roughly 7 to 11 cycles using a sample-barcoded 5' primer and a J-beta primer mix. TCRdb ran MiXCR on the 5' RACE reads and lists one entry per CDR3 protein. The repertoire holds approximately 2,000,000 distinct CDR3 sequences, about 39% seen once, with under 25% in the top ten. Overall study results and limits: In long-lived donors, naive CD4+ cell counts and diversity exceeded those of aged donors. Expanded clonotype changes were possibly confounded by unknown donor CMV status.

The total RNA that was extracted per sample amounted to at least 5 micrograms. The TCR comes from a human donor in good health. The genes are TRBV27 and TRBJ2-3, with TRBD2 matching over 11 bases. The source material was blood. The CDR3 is CASRMTSGETDTQYF. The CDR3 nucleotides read TGTGCCAGCAGGATGACTAGCGGGGAAACAGATACGCAGTATTTT.